This TCR beta chain was retrieved from a study of monozygotic twins with inflammatory bowel disease. Overall study results and limits: Clonotype sharing was lower in IBD patients than healthy twins, most markedly with disease activity.

The unique tags termed UMIs, each holding a 6-nucleotide sample barcode, were added by means of template switching. TCRdb derives one entry per CDR3 protein from the 5' RACE reads, leaving out DNA. This sample's clone table lists 400,000 to 500,000 distinct CDR3 sequences. A note on this clonotype: The antigen remains unidentified.

Germline CDR1 reads MNHEY; CDR2 reads SMNVEV (reference sequence). This CDR3 contains 16 residues. The chain uses TRBV27 and TRBJ2-2; TCRdb returns TRBD2, unconfirmable since there is no DNA. The source material was blood. The clonotype comes from a human donor with ulcerative colitis or Crohn's disease, or a healthy co-twin of an affected twin (not recorded which). CDR3: CASSLRAASNTGELFF.